The 16 T cell receptor beta chains presented below share a single source sample, sequenced in a study of T-cell memory formation after mild COVID-19. TCRdb ran MiXCR on the 5' RACE reads and lists one entry per CDR3 protein. The sample shows fewer than 450,000 distinct CDR3 sequences, roughly 21% of them seen only once. Input material: PBMCs or a T cell subset sorted from them (not recorded which). The receptor set was obtained from an adult woman who had mild COVID-19 (a few samples of this study predate the infection). Cell type and time point are not known.

The sample holds a few counts of this clonotype. This chain links TRBV15 with TRBJ2-3; D may match TRBD1 or TRBD2 (5 bases each). Germline V lookup: CDR1 LNHNV, CDR2 YYDKDF (reference sequence). The CDR3 sequence is 15 residues long. V lost 2 bases to trimming and J lost 6 bases, with 15 bases between them. The CDR3 reads CATSRWDPTMDTQYF. CDR3 nucleotide sequence: TGTGCCACCAGCAGATGGGACCCGACAATGGATACGCAGTATTTT.

The gene calls are TRBV27 and TRBJ2-7; tentative D call: TRBD1 (5 bases). This CDR3 region has 16 residues. Trimming left V 1 base short and J 2 bases short, with 15 bases between. Germline CDR1 is MNHEY and CDR2 is SMNVEV (reference sequence). The CDR3 spells CASSLWGGESPYEQYF. The CDR3 DNA sequence: TGTGCCAGCAGTTTATGGGGCGGAGAGAGTCCCTACGAGCAGTACTTC.

This clonotype was detected many times. The V call is TRBV20-1, the J call TRBJ2-5, with 9 bases fitting TRBD2. Germline trimming cut 4 bases from V and 2 bases from J; bases unmatched to any gene: 17. From germline, CDR1 is DFQATT and CDR2 SNEGSKA (reference sequence). This CDR3 has 18 residues. Written as DNA, the CDR3 is TGCAGTGCTATGCGGGGACGAAGACTAGCGGCCTTTCAAGAGACCCAGTACTTC. Residues: CSAMRGRRLAAFQETQYF.

This clonotype was counted between two and nine times. V gene TRBV7-9 combines with J gene TRBJ1-1; 7 positions match TRBD1. With V trimmed by 5 bases and J by 6 bases, 9 bases remained unmatched. Germline CDR1 and CDR2: SEHNR and FQNEAQ (reference sequence). The CDR3 totals 14 residues. The CDR3 reads CASSTLGTEAEAFF. The CDR3 region has the DNA TGTGCCAGCAGCACCCTCGGGACAGAGGCTGAAGCTTTCTTT.

This clonotype turned up a few times. V is TRBV20-1 and J is TRBJ2-7; 8 nucleotides agree with TRBD1. The germline CDR1 and CDR2 sequences are DFQATT and SNEGSKA (reference sequence). The CDR3 has 16 residues. V gave up 0 bases and J gave up 4 bases; unmatched junction bases: 11. CDR3 bases: TGCAGTGCTAGAGATCGTAGTACAGGGGGTCGTTACGAGCAGTACTTC. It encodes CSARDRSTGGRYEQYF.

This rearrangement joins TRBV20-1 to TRBJ2-3, with 13 bases identical to TRBD2. In germline, CDR1 is DFQATT, CDR2 SNEGSKA (reference sequence). V shed 5 bases, J shed 6 bases, and the junction held 8 bases outside the gene matches. The CDR3 length is 15 residues. CDR3 sequence: CSAQTSGGAGDTQYF. The CDR3 bases are TGCAGTGCTCAAACTAGCGGGGGGGCGGGTGATACGCAGTATTTT.

The V gene is TRBV23-1, the J gene TRBJ1-4; D is unresolved. TRBV23-1 is an open reading frame whose function is uncertain. V was shortened by 0 bases and J by 8 bases, with 7 bases between the two germline ends. This CDR3 is built from 13 residues. The CDR3 nucleotides are TGCGCCAGCAGTCAATCGAAAGGGGAAAAACTGTTTTTT. Translating gives CASSQSKGEKLFF.

The rearrangement joins TRBV10-3 to TRBJ2-7, with a tentative D call TRBD1 (6 bases). Per germline, CDR1 ENHRY and CDR2 SYGVKD. The CDR3 is 16 amino acids. V lost 0 bases and J 0 bases, leaving 12 bases between the germline ends. CDR3 sequence (DNA): TGTGCCATCAGTGAGTCACAGGACAGAAGCTCCTACGAGCAGTACTTC. This sequence encodes CAISESQDRSSYEQYF.

J is TRBJ2-5 and V is TRBV14, with D possibly TRBD1 on 6 matching bases. The CDR3 consists of 15 residues. V was trimmed by 2 bases and J by 5 bases, leaving 15 bases between them. From germline, CDR1 is SGHDN and CDR2 FVKESK. As DNA, the CDR3 is TGTGCCAGCAGCCAAACGACAGGAGAGTTGGAGACCCAGTACTTC. Protein: CASSQTTGELETQYF.

V gene TRBV19 combines with J gene TRBJ1-2, with a tentative D call TRBD1 (6 bases). Looked up from germline, CDR1 is LNHDA and CDR2 is SQIVND (reference sequence). The CDR3 spans 17 residues. The germline V and J ends were trimmed by 0 bases and 6 bases, with 20 bases remaining between them. The CDR3 spells CASSIDRIPGAGHGYTF. CDR3 DNA sequence: TGTGCCAGTAGTATAGATCGGATCCCGGGGGCAGGCCATGGCTACACCTTC.

This chain uses TRBV6-6 with TRBJ2-3; D unclear. Trimming stripped 6 bases from V and 2 bases from J, with 6 bases between. Germline CDR1 and CDR2: MNHNY and SVGAGI (reference sequence). This CDR3 region has 12 residues. In DNA, the CDR3 is TGTGCCAGCAGGCGAGACACAGATACGCAGTATTTT. Its protein product is CASRRDTDTQYF.

J is TRBJ1-1 and V is TRBV29-1; D ambiguous. Germline CDR1 and CDR2: SQVTM and ANQGSEA. The V gene lost 3 bases and the J gene lost 8 bases, with 13 bases spanning the gap. This CDR3 region has 12 residues. The CDR3 DNA reads as TGCAGCGTTGATCTTGGAGGGCTAGAAGCTTTCTTT. Its translation: CSVDLGGLEAFF.

This clonotype has more than one count but fewer than ten. The gene calls are TRBV12-3 or TRBV12-4 and TRBJ2-3; 11 bases agree with TRBD1. The CDR3 totals 16 residues. V lost 3 bases, J lost 1 base, and 3 bases stayed unmatched. DNA for the CDR3: TGTGCCAGCAGTTTCGGGACAGGGGGGGGCACAGATACGCAGTATTTT. This encodes CASSFGTGGGTDTQYF.

There are a few counts of this clonotype. The rearrangement uses TRBV3-1 and TRBJ1-1; tentative D call: TRBD1 (5 bases). Germline CDR1 LGHDT, CDR2 YNNKEL (reference sequence). V was shortened by 4 bases and J by 2 bases, with 14 bases between the two germline ends. CDR3 length: 15 residues. The chain's CDR3 is CASSRSPGPNTEAFF. In DNA, the CDR3 is TGTGCCAGCAGCCGATCACCGGGACCCAACACTGAAGCTTTCTTT.

The rearrangement joins TRBV27 to TRBJ1-5; no firm D call. This CDR3 is 15 amino acids long. Trimming took off 8 bases at V and 2 bases at J, with 16 bases between the two ends. Germline loops: CDR1 MNHEY, CDR2 SMNVEV (reference sequence). The CDR3 region has the DNA TGTGCCAGCGGTACGAGAGGGCTGGGCAATCAGCCCCAGCATTTT. This translates into CASGTRGLGNQPQHF.

The table lists this clonotype with a few counts. V is TRBV5-1 and J is TRBJ2-5, with TRBD1 matching over 11 bases. This CDR3 contains 15 residues. The germline V gene has CDR1 SGHRS and CDR2 YFSETQ. Trimming at V came to 4 bases and at J to 4 bases, leaving 6 bases not matched to a gene. The CDR3 DNA sequence: TGCGCCAGCAGCCCAGGACAGGGGGCTGCAGAGACCCAGTACTTC. It translates to CASSPGQGAAETQYF.